Below are 23 T cell receptor beta chains sequenced from a single sample in a study of a mutant IDH1 vaccine in newly diagnosed glioma. Time point reported: week 5, during vaccination. Every single dose of the vaccine, 300 ug of mutant IDH1 20-mer peptide, came with topical imiquimod. Repertoires were generated with immunoSEQ multiplex PCR, while TCRdb's copy carries only in-frame clones and drops some. The repertoire includes around 52,000 clones, more than 80% of them detected once, and roughly 5% sits in the top ten. These TCRs are of unknown antigen specificity. Here the sequenced sample was PBMCs, taken from a glioma patient whose treatment included an IDH1 peptide vaccine. The source of these receptors is a woman aged 40 to 50 with glioma.

The gene calls are TRBV6-1 and TRBJ1-2; TRBD1 agrees at 9 bases. Germline V lookup: CDR1 MNHNS, CDR2 SASEGT. CDR3 size: 15 residues. The V segment lost 0 bases and the J segment 4 bases; nucleotides outside the gene matches: 3. The CDR3 region is CASSEADRGAYGYTF. Written as DNA, the CDR3 is TGTGCCAGCAGTGAAGCCGACAGGGGGGCCTATGGCTACACCTTC.

In nucleotides, the CDR3 is TGTGCCAGCAGTCCCGGCGACAGGGGGCCGGGTACGCAGTATTTT. It codes for CASSPGDRGPGTQYF. The chain employs TRBV27 and TRBJ2-3; the match to TRBD1 covers 10 bases. Germline assignment: CDR1 MNHEY and CDR2 SMNVEV (reference sequence). The junction had 10 bases not matched to a gene; V was cut back by 5 bases and J by 8 bases. The CDR3 runs to 15 residues.

The CDR3 is CASERGPVPYEQYF. The CDR3 DNA reads as TGTGCCAGCGAACGGGGGCCCGTACCCTACGAGCAGTACTTC. This chain joins TRBV25-1 and TRBJ2-7; D tentatively fits TRBD1 or TRBD2 (6 bases each). Trimming cost V 8 bases and J 2 bases, with 16 bases left between them. The germline gives CDR1 MGHDK, CDR2 SYGVNS. CDR3 size: 14 residues.

The chain combines TRBV27 with TRBJ1-1; no clear D gene. Per the germline V gene, CDR1 is MNHEY and CDR2 is SMNVEV (reference sequence). The CDR3 extends over 15 amino acids. Trimming removed 6 bases from V and 1 base from J, with 15 bases in between. CDR3: CASSPWGVSNTEAFF. CDR3 nucleotides: TGTGCCAGCAGCCCCTGGGGTGTTTCGAACACTGAAGCTTTCTTT.

This clone came up a few times. The J gene is TRBJ2-1, the V gene TRBV25-1; 12 positions match TRBD2. There are 15 residues in the CDR3. V gave up 4 bases and J gave up 7 bases; unmatched junction bases: 5. The germline CDR1 and CDR2 sequences are MGHDK and SYGVNS. CDR3 in amino acids: CASSARTSGTNEQFF. The CDR3 coding sequence is TGTGCCAGCAGTGCCCGGACTAGCGGGACTAATGAGCAGTTCTTC.

This chain uses TRBV6-1 with TRBJ2-7, with TRBD2 matching over 10 bases. Germline V gives CDR1 MNHNS, CDR2 SASEGT. V lost 2 bases, J lost 1 base, and 5 bases stayed unmatched. The CDR3 has 16 amino acids. The CDR3 spells CASSEWWTSGSYEQYF. In DNA, the CDR3 is TGTGCCAGCAGTGAATGGTGGACTAGCGGTTCCTACGAGCAGTACTTC.

V and J are TRBV20-1 and TRBJ1-2; 7 positions agree with TRBD1. Germline CDR1 reads DFQATT; CDR2 reads SNEGSKA (reference sequence). There are 11 residues in the CDR3. The V gene end was trimmed by 5 bases and the J gene end by 6 bases; junction bases not matched to a gene: 3. Written as DNA, the CDR3 is TGCAGTGCTCGACAGGGCCATGGCTACACCTTC. The encoded protein is CSARQGHGYTF.

V is TRBV5-5 and J is TRBJ1-3; no definite D call. Germline-derived CDR1 and CDR2 are SGHKS and YYEKEE (reference sequence). V was pared by 1 base and J by 0 bases, with 11 bases between. The CDR3 consists of 16 residues. The CDR3 loop is CASSLWAESSGNTIYF. For the CDR3, the DNA is TGTGCCAGCAGCTTGTGGGCAGAGAGCTCTGGAAACACCATATATTTT.

This sequence joins TRBV5-5 and TRBJ1-1; 7 bases agree with TRBD1. Germline V gene lookup returns CDR1 SGHKS and CDR2 YYEKEE (reference sequence). The CDR3 is made up of 14 amino acids. The V segment lost 4 bases and the J segment 1 base; nucleotides outside the gene matches: 4. CDR3 region: CASSPGTANTEAFF. The CDR3 DNA reads as TGTGCCAGCAGCCCCGGGACAGCGAACACTGAAGCTTTCTTT.

The V gene is TRBV4-1, the J gene TRBJ1-6; tentatively, D is TRBD1 (5 bases). The germline V gene has CDR1 MGHRA and CDR2 YSYEKL. CDR3 length equals 13 residues. With 0 bases removed from V and 18 bases from J, the gap between germline ends came to 15 bases. Here the CDR3 DNA reads TGCGCCAGCAGCCAAGAGTGGGGCTGGCTCCCCCACTTT. Its protein product is CASSQEWGWLPHF.

The V gene is TRBV7-2, the J gene TRBJ2-7, with 7 bases lining up with TRBD1. There are 13 residues in the CDR3. Germline V gene data show CDR1 as SGHTA and CDR2 as FQGNSA. J gave up 5 bases and V 4 bases, and 5 bases lay outside the gene matches. The DNA of the CDR3 is TGTGCCAGCAGCTCCAAAACAGGGGACGAGCAGTACTTC. The encoded protein is CASSSKTGDEQYF.

The chain uses TRBV10-2 and TRBJ2-1; 7 positions match TRBD2. V shed 4 bases and J 7 bases; nucleotides not matched to a gene: 1. This CDR3 region has 12 residues. CDR1 and CDR2 from the germline V gene are WSHSY and SAAADI. The CDR3 loop is CASSVGGNEQFF. CDR3 DNA: TGCGCCAGCAGTGTGGGAGGGAATGAGCAGTTCTTC.

The rearrangement joins TRBV10-3 to TRBJ2-5; 14 nucleotides agree with TRBD2. CDR3 length equals 16 residues. The V gene end was trimmed by 6 bases and the J gene end by 2 bases; junction bases not matched to a gene: 5. Germline CDR1 reads ENHRY; CDR2 reads SYGVKD. The CDR3 spells CAISQGLAGGQETQYF. The CDR3 DNA sequence: TGTGCCATCAGCCAAGGACTAGCGGGGGGACAAGAGACCCAGTACTTC.

The V and J genes are TRBV7-2 and TRBJ2-5; the D is unclear. The V and J ends lost 3 bases and 4 bases respectively, with 6 bases between them. Germline assignment: CDR1 SGHTA and CDR2 FQGNSA. This CDR3 spans 12 amino acids. The CDR3, as DNA: TGTGCCAGCAGCTTCTCACGAGAGACCCAGTACTTC. Translated: CASSFSRETQYF.

CDR3 sequence: CASSGAGALNTIYF. CDR3 coding DNA: TGTGCCAGCAGTGGGGCGGGTGCTCTAAACACCATATATTTT. V usage is TRBV2 and J usage is TRBJ1-3; D gene uncertain. CDR3 length: 14 residues. The germline V gene encodes CDR1 SNHLY and CDR2 FYNNEI. Trimming stripped 4 bases from V and 6 bases from J, with 13 bases between.

This clone was detected only once. The chain uses TRBV12-5 and TRBJ1-3, with D perhaps TRBD1 (5 bases). This CDR3 has 15 residues. Trimming took 4 bases from V and 3 from J, leaving 13 bases between them. Germline V CDR1 and CDR2: LGHNT, FRNRAP. CDR3 region: CASGSMAGLGNTIYF. The DNA for the CDR3 is TGTGCTAGTGGTTCAATGGCAGGGCTTGGAAACACCATATATTTT.

The chain has TRBV25-1 and TRBJ1-1; TRBD1 agrees at 9 bases. Germline CDR1 MGHDK, CDR2 SYGVNS. The CDR3 sequence is 13 residues long. V was clipped by 6 bases and J by 5 bases; unmatched bases: 4. CDR3 loop: CASRGQGFTEAFF. DNA for the CDR3: TGTGCCAGCAGAGGACAGGGGTTTACTGAAGCTTTCTTT.

The J gene is TRBJ2-1, the V gene TRBV29-1; D gene uncertain. V lost 4 bases to trimming and J lost 5 bases, with 6 bases between them. Germline V gene data show CDR1 as SQVTM and CDR2 as ANQGSEA. The CDR3 has 11 amino acids. The CDR3 is CSVGEDNEQFF. DNA of the CDR3: TGCAGCGTTGGAGAAGACAATGAGCAGTTCTTC.

The rearrangement joins TRBV15 to TRBJ1-5, with a possible D match to TRBD1 (5 bases). Trimming cost V 3 bases and J 6 bases, with 9 bases left between them. This CDR3 is built from 13 residues. CDR1 and CDR2 from the germline V gene are LNHNV and YYDKDF (reference sequence). The CDR3 sequence: CATSRGLGQPQHF. As DNA, the CDR3 is TGTGCCACCAGCAGGGGGCTCGGTCAGCCCCAGCATTTT.

J is TRBJ2-2 and V is TRBV6-6; D gene ambiguous. Between the trimmed V and J ends, which lost 4 bases and 4 bases, there was a span of 1 base. The CDR3 contains 11 residues. From germline, CDR1 is MNHNY and CDR2 SVGAGI (reference sequence). CDR3 nucleotides: TGTGCCAGCAGTTTCACCGGGGAGCTGTTTTTT. Translated: CASSFTGELFF.

The chain employs TRBV7-9 and TRBJ1-2; weak D call: TRBD1 (5 bases). Per germline, CDR1 SEHNR and CDR2 FQNEAQ (reference sequence). The CDR3 is 13 amino acids. V was shortened by 3 bases and J by 4 bases, with 9 bases between the two germline ends. CDR3 sequence (DNA): TGTGCCAGCAGCTTCGCCGGGGGCTATGGCTACACCTTC. Residues: CASSFAGGYGYTF.

This chain connects TRBV30 to TRBJ2-5; 9 bases line up with TRBD2. The CDR3 has 14 residues. The junction had 6 bases not matched to a gene; V was cut back by 2 bases and J by 5 bases. Germline V gene lookup returns CDR1 GTSNPN and CDR2 SVGIG (reference sequence). In nucleotides, the CDR3 is TGTGCCTGGAGTTTAGCGGGAGCCCTCGAGACCCAGTACTTC. The encoded protein is CAWSLAGALETQYF.

V usage is TRBV6-1 and J usage is TRBJ2-2, with D uncertain. Germline values: CDR1 MNHNS, CDR2 SASEGT. V was pared by 7 bases and J by 5 bases, with 17 bases between. The CDR3 consists of 15 residues. CDR3 DNA: TGTGCCAGCACTCAAAGGATAGGATCGACCGGGGAGCTGTTTTTT. Amino acids: CASTQRIGSTGELFF.